This entry lists 8 T cell receptor beta chains sequenced from one sample in a study of T cell responses to AZD1222 COVID-19 vaccine. Libraries were prepared by immunoSEQ multiplex PCR; TCRdb keeps only in-frame clonotypes and omits some of them. The data hold 100,000 or so clones, with 75% to 90% observed a single time. The sample consisted of peripheral blood, taken 28 days after the second AZD1222 dose. The receptors were gathered from an adult who received the AZD1222 COVID-19 vaccine.

The V call is TRBV28, the J call TRBJ1-5; 9 bases are a match to TRBD1. This CDR3 has 13 amino acids. V gave up 9 bases and J gave up 6 bases; unmatched junction bases: 6. Germline assignment: CDR1 MDHEN and CDR2 SYDVKM. Written as DNA, the CDR3 is TGTGCCAGTGGTACAGGGGGCGGTCAGCCCCAGCATTTT. Translated, it gives CASGTGGGQPQHF.

This chain's CDR3 is CSANNQETQYF. Here the CDR3 DNA reads TGCAGTGCGAACAATCAAGAGACCCAGTACTTC. The chain is built from TRBV20-1 and TRBJ2-5, with D unresolved. The CDR3 loop spans 11 amino acids. V lost 6 bases, J lost 2 bases, and 7 bases lay in between. The germline V gene encodes CDR1 DFQATT and CDR2 SNEGSKA (reference sequence).

The chain joins TRBV4-1 to TRBJ2-2; maybe TRBD2 (6 bases). CDR3 length: 17 residues. CDR1 and CDR2 from the germline V gene are MGHRA and YSYEKL. V gave up 0 bases and J gave up 8 bases, with 19 bases separating them. CDR3 sequence reads: CASSQDSGAFGGGELFF. As DNA, the CDR3 is TGCGCCAGCAGCCAAGATTCCGGGGCTTTCGGGGGAGGGGAGCTGTTTTTT.

In its sample, this clone was seen once. This chain connects TRBV6-1 to TRBJ1-2; unclear D gene. The CDR3 is 14 amino acids. Germline CDR1 is MNHNS and CDR2 is SASEGT. V gave up 0 bases and J gave up 3 bases, with 8 bases separating them. The CDR3 bases are TGTGCCAGCAGTGAAGCGATTAGTTACTATGGCTACACCTTC. Its protein product is CASSEAISYYGYTF.

The gene calls are TRBV19 and TRBJ1-3, with D hard to call. The CDR3 runs 15 residues. Germline V CDR1 and CDR2: LNHDA, SQIVND (reference sequence). The V gene lost 6 bases and the J gene lost 6 bases, with 18 bases spanning the gap. The CDR3 region has the DNA TGTGCCAGTAGCCCTCGAGGCGGGCGGGAAAACACCATATATTTT. It yields the protein CASSPRGGRENTIYF. The complete variable domain, with remaining parts taken from reference TRBV19 and TRBJ1-3, reads DGGITQSPKYLFRKEGQNVTLSCEQNLNHDAMYWYRQDPGQGLRLIYYSQIVNDFQKGDIAEGYSVSREKKESFPLTVTSAQKNPTAFYLCASSPRGGRENTIYFGEGSWLTVV.

The chain has TRBV2 and TRBJ2-1; unclear D gene. Trimming shortened V by 7 bases and J by 12 bases, and 16 bases separated the two germline ends. This CDR3 comprises 12 residues. The germline V gene has CDR1 SNHLY and CDR2 FYNNEI. The CDR3 nucleotides read TGTGCCAGCATCCTTACCTCCCCTCCGCAGTTCTTC. It codes for CASILTSPPQFF.

The chain is built from TRBV7-9 and TRBJ2-5; no firm D call. Trimming left V 1 base short and J 5 bases short, with 5 bases between. CDR1 SEHNR and CDR2 FQNEAQ come from the germline V gene (reference sequence). The CDR3 is 12 residues long. The chain's CDR3 is CASSLVGETQYF. The CDR3 DNA is TGTGCCAGCAGCTTAGTCGGCGAGACCCAGTACTTC.

The chain joins TRBV28 to TRBJ1-6; possible D gene TRBD1, 5 bases. Per germline, CDR1 MDHEN and CDR2 SYDVKM. CDR3 length equals 17 residues. V was cut by 6 bases and J by 1 base, with 16 bases left in between. The CDR3 sequence is CASRRRGGGSYNSPLHF. DNA of the CDR3: TGTGCCAGCAGAAGGCGGGGGGGAGGGTCCTATAATTCACCCCTCCACTTT.